Given below is one T cell receptor (beta chain) in context. Antigen: not known. This entry is derived from a study of post-analysis software for immune sequencing data. Study results and limitations: Under F measure analysis, samples from one preparation batch co-clustered strongly. There were a handful of TRBV segments more frequent in patients than controls, and TRBV5-6, TRBV5-1 and TRBV20-1 were among them.

The CDR3 loop spans 17 amino acids. Germline lookup yields CDR1 SGHTA and CDR2 FQGTGA. V lost 1 base, J lost 5 bases, and 11 bases stayed unmatched. Unique molecular identifiers were built into the TCR beta cDNA libraries. With about 1 to 11 million T cells as the source, roughly 500,000 cDNA molecules resulted. MiXCR was run by TCRdb on the PCR reads, yielding one entry per CDR3 protein. The sample has about 430,000 distinct CDR3 sequences; less than 40% are singletons. Sequencing input: blood. The clonotype originates from a girl aged 2 to 9 with multiple sclerosis. This chain connects TRBV7-3 to TRBJ2-7; 10 nucleotides align to TRBD1. In DNA, the CDR3 is TGTGCCAGCAGCTTAAGACCTTGGACAGGGGGGATCCACGAGCAGTACTTC. It translates to CASSLRPWTGGIHEQYF. Variable domain in full (rest from reference TRBV7-3 and TRBJ2-7): GAGVSQTPSNKVTEKGKYVELRCDPISGHTALYWYRQSLGQGPEFLIYFQGTGAADDSGLPNDRFFAVRPEGSVSTLKIQRTERGDSAVYLCASSLRPWTGGIHEQYFGPGTRLTVT.